This paragraph reports one T cell receptor (beta chain). These data belong to a study of PD-L1 blockade in urothelial cancer. Study as a whole: In the patient group, about 85% of the roughly 29 were males with bladder-origin urothelial cancer. Blood samples had a median of approximately 150,000 T cells.

There are 15 residues in the CDR3. Germline trimming cut 2 bases from V and 4 bases from J; bases unmatched to any gene: 3. CDR1 and CDR2 from the germline V gene are SGHKS and YYEKEE (reference sequence). Time point defined: peripheral blood 6 weeks after treatment start. Each PCR contained spiked-in synthetic TCR analog templates. Assay used: immunoSEQ multiplex PCR; TCRdb lists only in-frame clones, some missing. The sample lists about 36,000 clones, roughly 84% occurring once. Sequences were derived from PBMCs, sampled around atezolizumab (anti-PD-L1) treatment. This TCR came from a man aged 40-49 years with urothelial cancer. The V call is TRBV5-5, the J call TRBJ2-4; 10 positions match TRBD1. The CDR3 spells CASSFWDRGKNIQYF. The CDR3 DNA sequence: TGTGCCAGCAGCTTCTGGGACAGGGGAAAAAACATTCAGTACTTC.